This T cell receptor beta chain was sequenced in a study of T cell responses to AZD1222 COVID-19 vaccine. The germline V gene encodes CDR1 SGHRS and CDR2 YFSETQ. The CDR3 has 16 amino acids. Trimming left V 1 base short and J 6 bases short, with 17 bases between. Sequencing used immunoSEQ multiplex PCR; TCRdb keeps in-frame clones, though not all of them. The sample consists of some 90,000 clones, around nine tenths of them appearing once. This clonotype was obtained from an adult in good health. The sequencing used peripheral blood, collected on day 0 of AZD1222 vaccination. This chain uses TRBV5-1 with TRBJ2-1, with a tentative D call TRBD1 (6 bases). The CDR3 region is CASSLSVLGGPNEQFF. The CDR3 region has the DNA TGCGCCAGCAGCTTGAGTGTCCTTGGGGGCCCCAATGAGCAGTTCTTC.